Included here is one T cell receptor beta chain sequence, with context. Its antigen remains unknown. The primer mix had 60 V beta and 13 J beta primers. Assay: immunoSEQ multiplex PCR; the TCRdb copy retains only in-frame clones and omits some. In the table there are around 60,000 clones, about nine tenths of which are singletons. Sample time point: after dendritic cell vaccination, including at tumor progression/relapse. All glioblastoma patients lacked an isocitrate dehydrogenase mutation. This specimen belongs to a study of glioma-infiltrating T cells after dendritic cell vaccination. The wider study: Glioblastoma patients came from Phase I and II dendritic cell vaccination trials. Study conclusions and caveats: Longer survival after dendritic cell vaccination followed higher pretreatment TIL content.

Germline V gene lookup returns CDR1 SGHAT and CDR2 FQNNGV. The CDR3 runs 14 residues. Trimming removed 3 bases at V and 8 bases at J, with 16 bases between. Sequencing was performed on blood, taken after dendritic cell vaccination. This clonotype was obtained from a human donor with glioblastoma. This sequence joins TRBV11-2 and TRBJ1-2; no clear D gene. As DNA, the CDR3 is TGTGCCAGCAGCTTGGCGAGAGGGAACGGGGGCTACACCTTC. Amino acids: CASSLARGNGGYTF.